This T cell receptor (beta chain) was captured by sequencing in a study of blood T cell repertoires in COVID-19. Turning to the study itself: The United States, Italy and Spain supplied acute and convalescent COVID-19 samples.

Authors' data handling: Reference gene primer amplification gave estimated nucleated cell counts. This table comes from immunoSEQ multiplex PCR, and its TCRdb copy is limited to in-frame clones, with some not included. The V and J calls and the clone size are those of that table, but D and trimming were determined from the DNA. The repertoire holds 85,000 to 95,000 clones, 89% seen once, with about 4.8% in the top ten. This clone appeared a single time. This CDR3 contains 14 residues. Trimming removed 3 bases at V and 10 bases at J, with 13 bases between. Germline-derived CDR1 and CDR2 are KGHSH and LQKENI. During active infection, Seattle patients enrolled and were then monitored through disease.

This TCR came from a man in his 60s with COVID-19, enrolled during active disease. V and J are TRBV18 and TRBJ1-6, with a weak D call TRBD1 (6 bases). The specimen sequenced was peripheral blood. CDR3 coding DNA: TGTGCCAGCTCACCGATGGGGGCTGAATCACCCCTCCACTTT. It translates to CASSPMGAESPLHF.